A selection of T cell receptor beta chains follows, all from one sample in a study of CD8+CD57+ T cells in acquired aplastic anemia. TCRdb reanalysed the reads using MiXCR and keeps one entry per CDR3 protein. Among approximately 180,000 distinct CDR3 sequences, around 50% were seen once, and the ten largest hold more than 0.85%. The sample taken for sequencing was sorted CD4+, CD8+, or CD8+CD57+ T cells (not recorded which) from PBMCs. The receptors were gathered from a human donor with aplastic anemia. The CDR3 runs from the conserved cysteine through the conserved F or W. A D gene is named only where the DNA matches it firmly.

>TRBJ2-2|TRBV5-8|-|16
CASSLGSFRNTGELFF
>TRBJ2-5|TRBV7-8|-|12
CASSLSAETQYF
>TRBJ2-1|TRBV11-2|TRBD2|18
CASSLGTSGGASYNEQFF
>TRBJ2-7|TRBV7-2|TRBD2|13
CASSLGREGEQYF
>TRBJ2-5|TRBV6-2/TRBV6-3|TRBD2|13
CASTGLVAETQYF
>TRBJ2-7|TRBV10-3|-|14
CAISGQSLTYEQYF
>TRBJ1-1|TRBV6-1|TRBD1|14
CACSGTGGVVRAFF
>TRBJ2-1|TRBV9|TRBD2|18
CASSVVRSGEGRRNEQFF
>TRBJ1-5|TRBV6-5|TRBD1|14
CASSYSTGVQPQHF
>TRBJ1-3|TRBV20-1|TRBD1|14
CSAPGTGTGNTIYF
>TRBJ1-2|TRBV5-1|-|14
CASSLGDWEGGYTF
>TRBJ1-6|TRBV12-3/TRBV12-4|-|15
CASSFRGSYNSPLHF
>TRBJ2-2|TRBV10-3|-|11
CAISGDGELFF
>TRBJ2-5|TRBV5-4|-|13
CASSVTYQETQYF
>TRBJ2-5|TRBV7-2|-|13
CASSLVSEGAQYF
>TRBJ1-1|TRBV19|-|15
CASSMGPEGGTEAFF
>TRBJ2-1|TRBV20-1|TRBD2|15
CSARDPGGRYNEQFF
>TRBJ1-6|TRBV5-1|TRBD1|16
CASSLGSTGGNPPLHF
>TRBJ1-2|TRBV6-6|-|14
CASSYSPGNYGYTF
>TRBJ2-7|TRBV2|TRBD2|14
CASSERLGGDEQYF
>TRBJ2-7|TRBV30|-|11
CAWSSSYAQHF
>TRBJ1-1|TRBV25-1|-|14
CASSARADGTEAFF
>TRBJ2-1|TRBV5-8|TRBD2|14
CASSFGGTYNEQFF
>TRBJ1-5|TRBV3-1|-|17
CASSQDRQGLLNQPQHF
>TRBJ1-4|TRBV27|-|14
CASSLLTGGEKLFF
>TRBJ2-6|TRBV7-6|-|20
CASSPDGGIPLHSGANVLTF
>TRBJ1-3|TRBV29-1|-|16
CSVEDRGTSSGNTIYF
>TRBJ1-5|TRBV7-9|-|12
CASSLGDMSPHF
>TRBJ1-5|TRBV7-8|TRBD1|14
CASSRQGEGQPQHF
>TRBJ1-1|TRBV10-3|TRBD1|14
CAISQGQLNTEAFF
>TRBJ2-3|TRBV2|TRBD2|15
CASNRLAGGPDTQYF
>TRBJ2-5|TRBV7-2|-|14
CASSQQMYQETQYF
>TRBJ2-7|TRBV20-1|TRBD1|15
CSASPGTGSSYEQYF
>TRBJ2-3|TRBV10-3|TRBD2|15
CATVVSGGAGDTQYF
>TRBJ2-7|TRBV24-1|-|12
CATSDPGQKQYF
>TRBJ2-2|TRBV19|-|15
CASSMDARRSGELFF
>TRBJ2-1|TRBV6-1|-|14
CASQSGRHYNEQFF
>TRBJ1-2|TRBV20-1|-|14
CSDNRDHLNYGYTF
>TRBJ2-7|TRBV10-3|-|13
CATKLESLALIVF
>TRBJ1-1|TRBV4-2|TRBD1|13
CASSLAGTGEAFF
>TRBJ2-1|TRBV25-1|-|11
CASSGGYEQLF
>TRBJ1-3|TRBV7-2|-|12
CASRTLGNTIYF
>TRBJ2-3|TRBV4-1|-|14
CASSQVQGPDTQYF
>TRBJ2-7|TRBV2|TRBD1|15
CASSAGGTGKYEQYF
>TRBJ2-2|TRBV2|-|14
CASKRTSNTGELFF
>TRBJ2-7|TRBV20-1|TRBD1|13
CSAGTGGGYEQYF
>TRBJ1-2|TRBV20-1|-|18
CSARDLGATRLLPDGYTF
>TRBJ2-3|TRBV5-1|-|16
CASSLGQKISTDTQYF
>TRBJ2-7|TRBV20-1|TRBD2|14
CSASVAGNVYEQYF
>TRBJ2-7|TRBV2|-|12
CASSEGSFEQYF
>TRBJ2-1|TRBV7-8|-|13
CASSPQGYNEQFF